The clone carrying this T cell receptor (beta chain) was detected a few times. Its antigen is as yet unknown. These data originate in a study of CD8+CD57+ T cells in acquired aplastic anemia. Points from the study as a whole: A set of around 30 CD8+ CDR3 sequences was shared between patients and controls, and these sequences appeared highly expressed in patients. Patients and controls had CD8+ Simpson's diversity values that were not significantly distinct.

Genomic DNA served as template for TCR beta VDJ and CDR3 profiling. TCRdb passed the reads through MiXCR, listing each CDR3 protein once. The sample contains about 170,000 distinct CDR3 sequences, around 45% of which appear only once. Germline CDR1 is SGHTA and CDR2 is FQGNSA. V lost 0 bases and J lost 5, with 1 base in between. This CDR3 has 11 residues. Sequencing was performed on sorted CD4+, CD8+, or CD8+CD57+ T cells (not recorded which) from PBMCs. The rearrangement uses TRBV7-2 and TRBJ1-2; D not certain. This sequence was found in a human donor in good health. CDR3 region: CASSLAYGYTF. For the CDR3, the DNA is TGTGCCAGCAGCTTAGCGTATGGCTACACCTTC.